This T cell receptor beta chain was profiled in a study of T cells in localized non-small cell lung cancer. Using immunoSEQ multiplex PCR, the repertoire was profiled, and TCRdb retains in-frame clones only, with some absent. Here the sample spans 25,000 to 35,000 clones, 88% being singletons. The V gene lost 4 bases and the J gene lost 3 bases, with 10 bases spanning the gap. The CDR3 contains 13 residues. In germline, CDR1 is SGHRS, CDR2 YFSETQ. Broader study findings: In uninvolved adjacent lung, T cell clonality reached its highest value, exceeding tumor. Of the top 100 tumor clones, median approximately 60 were in adjacent lung, approximately 28 among its top 100.

For this clone: What it binds is unknown.

This chain connects TRBV5-1 to TRBJ1-1; D unresolved. The receptor was derived from a female donor over 55 with stage III squamous cell lung carcinoma. Sequencing was performed on peripheral blood, taken before any cancer treatment. The CDR3 region is CASSISPDTEAFF. For the CDR3, the DNA is TGCGCCAGCAGCATCAGCCCCGACACTGAAGCTTTCTTT.